Reported below is one TCR beta chain. The sample originates from a study of Graves' ophthalmopathy and Graves' hyperthyroidism. V was clipped by 8 bases and J by 2 bases, with 13 bases between them. CDR3 length: 13 residues. The authors amplified TCR beta CDR3 regions, and they did so from RNA transcripts for repertoire sequencing. The authors performed first-round RT-PCR with HTBI primers and then a second-round multiplex PCR. TCRdb re-called the multiplex PCR reads with MiXCR, one entry per CDR3 protein. The top ten hold 44% of the sample, which has about 740,000 distinct CDR3 sequences, about 44% seen once.

This clonotype was sampled from an adult man with Graves' ophthalmopathy. The V call is TRBV12-3 or TRBV12-4, the J call TRBJ2-7; D possibly matches TRBD1 or TRBD2 (6 bases each). Sequenced material: peripheral blood. The CDR3 here is CASAPGAPYEQYF. Written as DNA, the CDR3 is TGTGCCAGCGCCCCGGGGGCACCCTACGAGCAGTACTTC.